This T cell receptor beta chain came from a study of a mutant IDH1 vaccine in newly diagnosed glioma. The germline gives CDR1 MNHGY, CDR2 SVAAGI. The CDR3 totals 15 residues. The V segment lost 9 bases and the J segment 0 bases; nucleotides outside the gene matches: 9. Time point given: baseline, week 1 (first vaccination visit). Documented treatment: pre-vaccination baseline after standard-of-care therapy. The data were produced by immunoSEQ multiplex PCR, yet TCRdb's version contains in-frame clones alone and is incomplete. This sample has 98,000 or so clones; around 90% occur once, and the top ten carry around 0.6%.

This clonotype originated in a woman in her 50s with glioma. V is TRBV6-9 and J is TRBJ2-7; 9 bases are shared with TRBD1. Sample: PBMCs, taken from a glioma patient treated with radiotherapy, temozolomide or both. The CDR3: CASYRDRVPSYEQYF. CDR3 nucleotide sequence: TGTGCCAGTTACCGGGACAGGGTGCCCTCCTACGAGCAGTACTTC.